Listed here are 27 T cell receptor beta chains from one sample, sequenced in a study of T cells in Graves' hyperthyroidism and ophthalmopathy. RNA transcripts were the template for amplifying TCR beta CDR3 regions. During a first-round RT-PCR of the TCR CDR3, the HTBI primer set was used. MiXCR, run by TCRdb on the multiplex PCR reads, gives a single entry per CDR3 protein. Of under 700,000 distinct CDR3 sequences in the sample, 35% to 55% were seen once. The specimen was peripheral blood or thyroid tissue (not recorded which). All receptors derive from a woman between 18 and 29 years old with Graves' hyperthyroidism.

This clonotype was detected ten times or more. The chain is built from TRBV29-1 and TRBJ2-5, with 10 bases aligning to TRBD1. Per germline, CDR1 SQVTM and CDR2 ANQGSEA. V was pared by 4 bases and J by 3 bases, with 2 bases of the junction left unmatched. The CDR3 sequence is 13 residues long. The CDR3 DNA sequence: TGCAGCGTTGGACAGGGGGCGGAAGAGACCCAGTACTTC. This sequence encodes CSVGQGAEETQYF.

This clonotype appeared many times. V and J are TRBV2 and TRBJ1-5; possible D gene TRBD1, 5 bases. This CDR3 contains 14 residues. V lost 7 bases, J lost 4 bases, and 14 bases lay in between. Germline loops: CDR1 SNHLY, CDR2 FYNNEI. The CDR3 sequence is CASTNGRGNQPQHF. The CDR3 DNA follows: TGTGCCAGCACCAACGGACGGGGGAATCAGCCCCAGCATTTT.

This clonotype has a handful of counts. The rearrangement links TRBV7-9 to TRBJ1-3, with D uncertain. Germline assignment: CDR1 SEHNR and CDR2 FQNEAQ (reference sequence). The CDR3 has 14 amino acids. Trimming stripped 5 bases from V and 0 bases from J, with 8 bases between. The CDR3 protein is CASSLPISGNTIYF. In DNA, the CDR3 is TGTGCCAGCAGCCTACCGATCTCTGGAAACACCATATATTTT.

This clonotype was seen a single time. The chain carries TRBV12-3 or TRBV12-4 and TRBJ1-1, with D unclear. The CDR3 contains 14 residues. V was cut by 6 bases and J by 1 base, with 12 bases left in between. CDR3 DNA sequence: TGTGCCAGCAGCAACCCTCCAAGGAACACTGAAGCTTTCTTT. Amino acids: CASSNPPRNTEAFF.

This clonotype has just a few counts. The J gene is TRBJ1-3, the V gene TRBV29-1; D uncertain. Germline V gives CDR1 SQVTM, CDR2 ANQGSEA. The CDR3 contains 12 residues. Trimming took 2 bases from V and 3 from J, leaving 5 bases between them. The CDR3 DNA reads as TGCAGCGTTGAATTCGGTGGAAACACCATATATTTT. Protein sequence: CSVEFGGNTIYF. Using reference TRBV29-1 and TRBJ1-3 for the parts outside the CDR3, the full variable domain is SAVISQKPSRDICQRGTSLTIQCQVDSQVTMMFWYRQQPGQSLTLIATANQGSEATYESGFVIDKFPISRPNLTFSTLTVSNMSPEDSSIYLCSVEFGGNTIYFGEGSWLTVV.

The V gene is TRBV7-8, the J gene TRBJ1-2; 7 bases map to TRBD1. V shed 2 bases, J shed 4 bases, and the junction held 7 bases outside the gene matches. The CDR3 totals 15 residues. Germline values: CDR1 SGHVS, CDR2 FQNEAQ. The CDR3 nucleotides read TGTGCCAGCAGCTTACCCCGACAGGGTCTCTATGGCTACACCTTC. Translation: CASSLPRQGLYGYTF.

The CDR3 loop is CAISFHPTQPQHF. The CDR3 DNA reads as TGTGCCATCAGTTTCCATCCCACCCAGCCCCAGCATTTT. The V and J genes are TRBV10-3 and TRBJ1-5; D gene ambiguous. CDR3 length: 13 amino acids. The germline CDR1 and CDR2 sequences are ENHRY and SYGVKD. The ends were cut back, 5 bases at V and 7 bases at J, with 12 bases in the middle.

The rearrangement joins TRBV7-6 to TRBJ2-2; TRBD2 agrees at 10 bases. In germline, CDR1 is SGHVS, CDR2 FNYEAQ. The J segment lost 6 bases and the V segment lost 1 base, leaving 20 bases of the junction unmatched. This CDR3 region has 21 residues. Here the CDR3 reads CASSLEPFTPSSGSNAGELFF. CDR3 DNA sequence: TGTGCCAGCAGCTTAGAACCGTTTACCCCCTCTAGCGGGAGTAATGCCGGGGAGCTGTTTTTT. Full variable domain (remainder filled in from reference TRBV7-6 and TRBJ2-2): GAGVSQSPRYKVTKRGQDVALRCDPISGHVSLYWYRQALGQGPEFLTYFNYEAQQDKSGLPNDRFSAERPEGSISTLTIQRTEQRDSAMYRCASSLEPFTPSSGSNAGELFFGEGSRLTVL.

Here the CDR3 reads CASSQGTAPNEKLFF. CDR3 sequence (DNA): TGCGCCAGCAGCCAAGGGACAGCGCCTAATGAAAAACTGTTTTTT. The rearrangement links TRBV5-1 to TRBJ1-4, with 7 bases aligning to TRBD1. With V trimmed by 4 bases and J by 3 bases, 6 bases remained unmatched. CDR1 and CDR2 from the germline V gene are SGHRS and YFSETQ. The length of the CDR3 is 15 residues.

This sequence joins TRBV29-1 and TRBJ1-2, with no clear D. The V and J ends lost 6 bases and 8 bases respectively, with 13 bases between them. This CDR3 has 11 residues. CDR1 and CDR2 (germline): SQVTM, ANQGSEA. In DNA form, the CDR3 reads TGCAGCGTCGCCACGGGAGAAGGCTACACCTTC. Protein: CSVATGEGYTF. Full variable domain (outside the CDR3, taken from reference TRBV29-1 and TRBJ1-2): SAVISQKPSRDICQRGTSLTIQCQVDSQVTMMFWYRQQPGQSLTLIATANQGSEATYESGFVIDKFPISRPNLTFSTLTVSNMSPEDSSIYLCSVATGEGYTFGSGTRLTVV.

This clonotype has at least ten counts. The chain links TRBV24-1 to TRBJ1-1, with a weak D call TRBD1 (5 bases). This CDR3 has 13 residues. The V gene lost 7 bases and the J gene lost 4 bases, with 12 bases spanning the gap. The V gene's germline CDR1 is KGHDR and CDR2 SFDVKD. This chain's CDR3 is CATRHPGTTEAFF. The DNA for the CDR3 is TGTGCCACCAGACACCCTGGGACCACTGAAGCTTTCTTT.

This chain links TRBV2 with TRBJ1-2; D gene uncertain. Trimming cost V 5 bases and J 7 bases, with 14 bases left between them. The CDR3 is 13 residues long. Germline CDR1 reads SNHLY; CDR2 reads FYNNEI. The CDR3, as DNA: TGTGCCAGCAGTCACGGGAGTGGGGTTGGCTACACCTTC. It codes for CASSHGSGVGYTF.

V is TRBV10-3 and J is TRBJ1-1; D not certain. Per the germline V gene, CDR1 is ENHRY and CDR2 is SYGVKD. There are 15 residues in the CDR3. The ends were cut back, 3 bases at V and 1 base at J, with 12 bases in the middle. In DNA, the CDR3 is TGTGCCATCAGTGATACCCGGACGGAGAACACTGAAGCTTTCTTT. It codes for CAISDTRTENTEAFF.

The chain has TRBV11-3 and TRBJ1-3; possibly TRBD1 for D (6 bases). Germline V gene lookup returns CDR1 SGHNT and CDR2 YENEEA. There are 17 residues in the CDR3. V lost 6 bases and J lost 0, with 18 bases in between. CDR3 DNA: TGTGCCAGCAGTTTCTCCGGTGGGACAAGCTCTGGAAACACCATATATTTT. Its protein is CASSFSGGTSSGNTIYF. Full variable domain (missing parts from reference TRBV11-3 and TRBJ1-3): EAGVVQSPRYKIIEKKQPVAFWCNPISGHNTLYWYLQNLGQGPELLIRYENEEAVDDSQLPKDRFSAERLKGVDSTLKIQPAELGDSAVYLCASSFSGGTSSGNTIYFGEGSWLTVV.

There are many counts of this clonotype. V is TRBV7-9 and J is TRBJ1-6, with D hard to call. In germline, CDR1 is SEHNR, CDR2 FQNEAQ (reference sequence). The CDR3 extends over 14 amino acids. V dropped 1 base and J dropped 7 bases, with 8 bases sitting between them. Here the CDR3 reads CASSLVQFNSPLHF. The CDR3, as DNA: TGTGCCAGCAGCTTAGTCCAGTTCAATTCACCCCTCCACTTT.

The chain links TRBV24-1 to TRBJ2-5, with 8 positions matching TRBD1. Germline CDR1 and CDR2: KGHDR and SFDVKD. This CDR3 comprises 16 residues. J lost 2 bases, V lost 7 bases, and 11 bases had no gene match. In DNA form, the CDR3 reads TGTGCCACCAGCGCCTCAGGGGGCCGCTATCAAGAGACCCAGTACTTC. It yields the protein CATSASGGRYQETQYF.

V gene TRBV7-2 combines with J gene TRBJ1-1, with 7 bases lining up with TRBD1. The germline CDR1 and CDR2 sequences are SGHTA and FQGNSA. The CDR3 totals 15 residues. V lost 5 bases, J lost 3 bases, and 9 bases stayed unmatched. For the CDR3, the DNA is TGTGCCAGCAGCCAGACCCTGACAGGGTACACTGAAGCTTTCTTT. Its protein product is CASSQTLTGYTEAFF.

This chain connects TRBV10-3 to TRBJ2-2; possibly TRBD2 for D (5 bases). CDR1 and CDR2 from the germline V gene are ENHRY and SYGVKD. The V end was cut by 8 bases, the J end by 5 bases, with 15 bases between. This CDR3 is built from 14 residues. The CDR3 is CAISELGRTGELFF. The CDR3 region has the DNA TGTGCCATCTCCGAACTAGGCCGAACCGGGGAGCTGTTTTTT.

To note about this clonotype: Possible read error: a much larger clone is one base away. The chain employs TRBV7-6 and TRBJ2-7; tentatively, D is TRBD1 (6 bases). The J call may be faulty, since TRBJ2-5 better matches the DNA end. CDR1 and CDR2 (germline): SGHVS, FNYEAQ. The CDR3 spans 14 residues. The CDR3 nucleotides read TGTGCCAGCAGCCCGAACAGGGTAGGAGAGACCCAGTACTTC. Protein sequence: CASSPNRVGETQYF.

CDR3 nucleotides: TGTGCCAGTAGCGGGAGGGCCGTGAACACCATATATTTT. Translated: CASSGRAVNTIYF. The gene calls are TRBV6-1 and TRBJ1-3, with D hard to call. Trimming took 9 bases from V and 7 from J, leaving 16 bases between them. This CDR3 region has 13 residues. Germline V gene lookup returns CDR1 MNHNS and CDR2 SASEGT.

V and J are TRBV10-3 and TRBJ1-4; D perhaps matches TRBD1 (5 bases). The germline CDR1 and CDR2 sequences are ENHRY and SYGVKD. The CDR3 runs to 15 residues. V was cut by 6 bases and J by 4 bases, with 15 bases left in between. The CDR3 loop is CAISAGTADNEKLFF. CDR3 in DNA: TGTGCCATCAGCGCCGGGACGGCTGATAATGAAAAACTGTTTTTT.

This clonotype appeared a few times. DNA of the CDR3: TGCAGTGCTAGAGATCCAGGACCCGGGGGCTACACCTTC. Protein sequence: CSARDPGPGGYTF. This rearrangement joins TRBV20-1 to TRBJ1-2; D not resolved. Germline CDR1 and CDR2: DFQATT and SNEGSKA (reference sequence). V lost 0 bases, J lost 8 bases, and 13 bases lay in between. CDR3 length: 13 residues.

This clonotype has ten or more counts. This chain connects TRBV7-3 to TRBJ2-5, with 7 positions matching TRBD1. The CDR3 spans 13 residues. Germline V gene sequence: CDR1 SGHTA, CDR2 FQGTGA. The V gene end was trimmed by 3 bases and the J gene end by 5 bases; junction bases not matched to a gene: 3. The CDR3 sequence is CASSLTGWETQYF. CDR3 coding DNA: TGTGCCAGCAGCTTGACAGGGTGGGAGACCCAGTACTTC.

Remarks on this clonotype: This may come from a read error, since a much larger clone is one base off. This chain joins TRBV10-3 and TRBJ2-5, with 11 nucleotides matching TRBD2. The germline V gene encodes CDR1 ENHRY and CDR2 SYGVKD. The ends lost 11 bases at V and 5 bases at J; junction bases unmatched: 13. CDR3 length equals 15 residues. CDR3 nucleotides: TGTGCCTCGGCACTAGCGGGAGAAAGGGCCGAGACCCAGTACTTC. Residues: CASALAGERAETQYF.

The chain joins TRBV25-1 to TRBJ2-5, with 7 bases fitting TRBD2. V lost 5 bases to trimming and J lost 6 bases; unmatched junction nucleotides: 15. This CDR3 comprises 16 residues. Germline loops: CDR1 MGHDK, CDR2 SYGVNS. The CDR3 here is CASSYSLLRGGKTQYF. Written as DNA, the CDR3 is TGTGCCAGCAGTTACTCCCTCCTAAGGGGAGGGAAGACCCAGTACTTC.

The chain is built from TRBV15 and TRBJ1-1, with D uncertain. Germline CDR1 and CDR2: LNHNV and YYDKDF (reference sequence). CDR3 length: 13 residues. The V gene lost 1 base and the J gene lost 3 bases, with 6 bases spanning the gap. In DNA form, the CDR3 reads TGTGCCACCAGCAGAGGTCCGGACACTGAAGCTTTCTTT. This translates into CATSRGPDTEAFF. The full variable domain, its missing parts supplied by reference TRBV15 and TRBJ1-1, is DAMVIQNPRYQVTQFGKPVTLSCSQTLNHNVMYWYQQKSSQAPKLLFHYYDKDFNNEADTPDNFQSRRPNTSFCFLDIRSPGLGDTAMYLCATSRGPDTEAFFGQGTRLTVV.

This clonotype was found many times. The chain has TRBV7-8 and TRBJ1-5; D gene unclear. The germline V gene has CDR1 SGHVS and CDR2 FQNEAQ. This CDR3 spans 16 amino acids. Trimming left V 0 bases short and J 3 bases short, with 12 bases between. CDR3 sequence: CASSLAADTNNQPQHF. The CDR3 bases are TGTGCCAGCAGCTTAGCGGCAGATACCAACAATCAGCCCCAGCATTTT.